This T cell receptor beta chain appears in the sequencing data of a study of T-cell reconstitution after alpha-beta-depleted transplantation in children. Unique molecular identifiers were incorporated during preparation of the TCRbeta library. Using its own MiXCR run on the PCR reads, TCRdb lists one record per CDR3 protein. The sample gives 400,000 to 500,000 distinct CDR3 sequences, roughly a tenth of which show up once; approximately 5% is in the top ten. CDR1 SGHAT and CDR2 FQNNGV come from the germline V gene. This CDR3 contains 15 residues. The V end lost 3 bases, the J end lost 2 bases, and 14 bases lay between the germline ends.

The genes are TRBV11-2 and TRBJ2-7; D is ambiguous. The sample consisted of PBMCs from the stem cell graft donor, taken from the stem cell graft. This TCR came from a human donor who donated a stem cell graft to a child with acute myeloid leukemia. The CDR3 sequence: CASSFSRSSTYEQYV. The CDR3 DNA is TGTGCCAGCAGCTTCTCCCGCAGCTCGACCTACGAGCAGTACGTC.